The 2 T cell receptor beta chains reported below all come from one sample, sequenced in a study of CD8 T cells in Susac syndrome. The RNA input was roughly 0.45 to 1 ug, and it was reverse transcribed with random hexamers. TCRdb recomputed calls from the immunoSEQ multiplex PCR reads with MiXCR, one row per CDR3 protein. Found here are some 100,000 distinct CDR3 sequences, around 90% of them singletons; the top ten hold 0.12%. The sequenced material came from CD8+ T cells from PBMCs. Receptors originate from a human donor in good health.

This chain links TRBV19 with TRBJ1-1; D is possibly TRBD1 (5 bases). Trimming removed 4 bases from V and 1 base from J, with 10 bases in between. CDR3 size: 14 residues. Germline values: CDR1 LNHDA, CDR2 SQIVND (reference sequence). DNA for the CDR3: TGTGCCAGTAGTACAGGGAGCCGGAACACTGAAGCTTTCTTT. Amino acid sequence: CASSTGSRNTEAFF. Looking up the rest from reference TRBV19 and TRBJ1-1 gives the full variable domain: DGGITQSPKYLFRKEGQNVTLSCEQNLNHDAMYWYRQDPGQGLRLIYYSQIVNDFQKGDIAEGYSVSREKKESFPLTVTSAQKNPTAFYLCASSTGSRNTEAFFGQGTRLTVV.

V gene TRBV5-1 combines with J gene TRBJ2-3, with 7 nucleotides matching TRBD1. Germline CDR1 and CDR2: SGHRS and YFSETQ. The V gene end was trimmed by 2 bases and the J gene end by 2 bases; junction bases not matched to a gene: 5. The CDR3 is made up of 15 amino acids. CDR3 nucleotide sequence: TGCGCCAGCAGCTTTGACAGGGCACCCACAGATACGCAGTATTTT. Translating gives CASSFDRAPTDTQYF.